Listed below are T cell receptor beta chains from one sample, sequenced in a study of blood T cells in healthy people across ages. TCRdb processed the 5' RACE reads anew with MiXCR; each CDR3 protein has one entry. Altogether about 780,000 distinct CDR3 sequences are present, roughly 60% being singletons, with the ten largest covering 25% to 35%. Sequenced: blood. Receptors were obtained from a man younger than 40 in good health. Both conserved end residues are part of each CDR3. D genes are given only for firm matches. Only some rows state a clone size, as once, few, many or a class for expanded clones.

V	D	J	size	CDR3	DNA
TRBV4-3	TRBD1	TRBJ2-1	-	CASSQGLAGGNEQFF	TGCGCCAGCAGCCAAGGGCTGGCAGGGGGCAATGAGCAGTTCTTC
TRBV7-9	TRBD1	TRBJ1-4	-	CASSARQGAYEKLFF	TGTGCCAGCAGCGCCAGACAGGGGGCTTACGAAAAACTGTTTTTT
TRBV4-3	TRBD2	TRBJ2-3	few	CASSQGGISTDTQYF	TGCGCCAGCAGCCAGGGGGGGATCAGCACAGATACGCAGTATTTT
TRBV9	-	TRBJ2-1	-	CASSSRDFSSYNEQFF	TGTGCCAGCAGCTCCAGAGACTTCTCCTCCTACAATGAGCAGTTCTTC
TRBV20-1	TRBD1	TRBJ2-1	-	CSASPLAGQGYNEQFF	TGCAGTGCTAGTCCATTAGCCGGACAGGGGTACAATGAGCAGTTCTTC
TRBV20-1	TRBD1	TRBJ2-3	-	CSAPSGTVTDTQYF	TGCAGTGCCCCTTCCGGGACAGTCACAGATACGCAGTATTTT
TRBV4-3	-	TRBJ2-1	-	CASSQDRMAYNEQFF	TGCGCCAGCAGCCAAGATCGCATGGCCTACAATGAGCAGTTCTTC
TRBV20-1	-	TRBJ2-7	few	CSARAPLRGEQYF	TGCAGTGCTAGAGCACCCCTCAGGGGCGAGCAGTACTTC
TRBV4-3	-	TRBJ2-7	few	CASSAREGPYEQYF	TGCGCCAGCAGCGCTCGCGAAGGTCCCTACGAGCAGTACTTC
TRBV4-3	-	TRBJ2-1	-	CASSQADRGEQFF	TGCGCCAGCAGCCAAGCAGACAGAGGGGAGCAGTTCTTC
TRBV7-9	TRBD1	TRBJ1-6	-	CASSFTGDSPLHF	TGTGCCAGCAGTTTTACAGGGGACTCACCCCTCCACTTT
TRBV7-3	-	TRBJ2-7	-	CASSGGSGQYF	TGTGCCAGCAGCGGGGGATCTGGGCAGTACTTC
TRBV7-2	TRBD1	TRBJ2-1	-	CASSPDRGWDDEQFF	TGTGCCAGCAGCCCGGACAGGGGGTGGGACGATGAGCAGTTCTTC
TRBV9	-	TRBJ2-3	-	CASTRYSSTDTQYF	TGTGCCAGCACCCGGTATTCCTCCACAGATACGCAGTATTTT
TRBV25-1	TRBD2	TRBJ2-1	-	CASSDPSLAGVQETQFF	TGTGCCAGCAGTGACCCCTCTCTAGCGGGGGTCCAAGAGACCCAGTTCTTC
TRBV20-1	-	TRBJ2-7	-	CSARDQQLREEGEQYF	TGCAGTGCTAGAGATCAACAGCTAAGAGAGGAGGGCGAGCAGTACTTC
TRBV4-3	-	TRBJ2-7	-	CASSPKQAGQSYEQYF	TGCGCCAGCAGCCCCAAGCAAGCGGGACAGTCCTACGAGCAGTACTTC
TRBV11-2	-	TRBJ2-7	-	CASSPLFDEQYF	TGTGCCAGCAGCCCCCTTTTTGACGAGCAGTACTTC
TRBV4-2	TRBD2	TRBJ2-7	-	CASSQETVIGTISYEQYF	TGTGCCAGCAGCCAAGAAACGGTGATTGGGACTATCTCCTACGAGCAGTACTTC
TRBV6-5	-	TRBJ1-1	-	CASTNLGTEAFF	TGTGCCAGCACCAATCTGGGCACTGAAGCTTTCTTT
TRBV3-1	-	TRBJ2-1	-	CASSHFDGGLFF	TGTGCCAGCAGCCATTTCGACGGGGGATTGTTCTTC
TRBV20-1	-	TRBJ2-5	-	CSASHFTETQYF	TGCAGTGCTAGCCACTTTACAGAGACCCAGTACTTC
TRBV6-5	-	TRBJ1-2	few	CASSYSRGTSGYTF	TGTGCCAGCAGTTACTCGCGAGGGACCTCTGGCTACACCTTC
TRBV7-8	-	TRBJ1-5	once	CASSLDGYWNQPQHF	TGTGCCAGCAGCTTAGATGGGTACTGGAATCAGCCCCAGCATTTT
TRBV29-1	-	TRBJ2-6	-	CSVEGQAGANVLTF	TGCAGCGTTGAGGGACAAGCTGGGGCCAACGTCCTGACTTTC
TRBV11-2	-	TRBJ2-5	-	CASSFQTLETQYF	TGTGCCAGCAGCTTTCAAACCCTAGAGACCCAGTACTTC
TRBV6-2/TRBV6-3	-	TRBJ2-1	-	CASSYSAGSYNEQFF	TGTGCCAGCAGTTACTCGGCCGGGTCCTACAATGAGCAGTTCTTC
TRBV7-9	-	TRBJ2-5	-	CVSSLVAPGKQETQYF	TGTGTCAGCAGCTTAGTGGCACCAGGCAAACAAGAGACCCAGTACTTC
TRBV9	-	TRBJ2-5	few	CASSVDGTPQETQYF	TGTGCCAGCAGCGTAGACGGGACACCCCAAGAGACCCAGTACTTC
TRBV29-1	TRBD1	TRBJ2-5	-	CSGLGQGGEEQYF	TGCAGCGGATTGGGACAGGGAGGTGAAGAGCAGTACTTC
TRBV4-3	TRBD1	TRBJ1-4	-	CASSPAVLGTGLSTNEKLFF	TGCGCCAGCAGCCCCGCCGTCCTGGGGACAGGGCTGTCAACTAATGAAAAACTGTTTTTT
TRBV6-5	-	TRBJ1-2	-	CASSFGQTNYGYTF	TGTGCCAGCAGTTTCGGACAGACTAACTATGGCTACACCTTC
TRBV4-3	-	TRBJ2-2	-	CASSHSFGGPNTGELFF	TGCGCCAGCAGCCATTCATTCGGGGGGCCGAACACCGGGGAGCTGTTTTTT
TRBV5-6	TRBD2	TRBJ2-3	-	CASSLEPGLASTDTQYF	TGTGCCAGCAGCTTGGAGCCGGGACTAGCAAGCACAGATACGCAGTATTTT
TRBV27	-	TRBJ1-2	-	CASSLSTAGPYTF	TGTGCCAGCAGTTTATCAACCGCAGGGCCTTACACCTTC
TRBV20-1	TRBD2	TRBJ2-1	-	CSARGLAGTYNEQFF	TGCAGTGCTAGAGGTCTAGCGGGGACTTACAATGAGCAGTTCTTC
TRBV6-5	-	TRBJ2-7	-	CASSYVPGPYEQYF	TGTGCCAGCAGTTACGTCCCCGGCCCCTACGAGCAGTACTTC
TRBV6-5	TRBD1	TRBJ2-1	once	CASRGTGDSDEQFF	TGTGCCAGCAGAGGGACAGGGGATAGTGATGAGCAGTTCTTC
TRBV12-3/TRBV12-4	-	TRBJ1-1	once	CASSFNFRAGAFF	TGTGCCAGCAGTTTCAATTTCCGGGCCGGGGCTTTCTTT
TRBV20-1	TRBD2	TRBJ2-1	-	CSAAKGTSGGQTYNEQFF	TGCAGTGCCGCCAAGGGGACTAGCGGGGGACAGACCTACAATGAGCAGTTCTTC
TRBV12-3/TRBV12-4	-	TRBJ1-1	-	CASSFTLPPSFF	TGTGCCAGCAGTTTCACCCTGCCCCCCTCTTTCTTT
TRBV3-1	-	TRBJ2-7	-	CASSQDRSPGHEQYF	TGTGCCAGCAGCCAAGACCGTTCCCCGGGCCACGAGCAGTACTTC
TRBV6-5	TRBD2	TRBJ2-1	-	CASSYNPGGSRNEQFF	TGTGCCAGCAGTTACAACCCGGGGGGTAGTAGGAATGAGCAGTTCTTC
TRBV4-3	-	TRBJ1-2	few	CASSQDLEVYGYTF	TGCGCCAGCAGCCAAGACCTGGAGGTCTATGGCTACACCTTC
TRBV6-2/TRBV6-3	-	TRBJ1-2	-	CASTQTEQPYGYTF	TGTGCCAGCACCCAGACAGAGCAGCCCTATGGCTACACCTTC